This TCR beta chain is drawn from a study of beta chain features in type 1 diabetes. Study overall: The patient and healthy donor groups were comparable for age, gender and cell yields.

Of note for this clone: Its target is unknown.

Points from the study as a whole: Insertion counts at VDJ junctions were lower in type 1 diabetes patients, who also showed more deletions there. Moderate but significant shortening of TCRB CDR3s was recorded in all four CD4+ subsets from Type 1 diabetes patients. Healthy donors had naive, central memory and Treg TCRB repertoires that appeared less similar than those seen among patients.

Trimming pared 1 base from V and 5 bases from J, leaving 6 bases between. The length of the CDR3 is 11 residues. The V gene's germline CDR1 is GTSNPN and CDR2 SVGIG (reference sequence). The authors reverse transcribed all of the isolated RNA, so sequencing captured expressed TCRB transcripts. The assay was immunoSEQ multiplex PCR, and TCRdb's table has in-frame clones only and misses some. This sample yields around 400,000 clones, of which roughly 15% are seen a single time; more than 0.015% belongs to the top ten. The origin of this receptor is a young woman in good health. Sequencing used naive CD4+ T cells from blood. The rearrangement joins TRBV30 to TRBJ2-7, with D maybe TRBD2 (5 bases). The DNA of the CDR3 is TGTGCCTGGAGTGCTAGCCACGAGCAGTACTTC. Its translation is CAWSASHEQYF.